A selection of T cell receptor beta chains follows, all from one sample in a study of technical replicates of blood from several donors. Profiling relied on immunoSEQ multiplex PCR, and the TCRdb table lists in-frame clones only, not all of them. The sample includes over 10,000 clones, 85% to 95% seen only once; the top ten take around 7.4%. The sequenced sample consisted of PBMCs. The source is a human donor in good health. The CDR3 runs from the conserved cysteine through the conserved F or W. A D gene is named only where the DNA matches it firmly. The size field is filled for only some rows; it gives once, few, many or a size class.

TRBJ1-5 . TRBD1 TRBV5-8 CASSFYRDRGNQPQHF TGTGCCAGCAGTTTCTACCGGGACAGGGGTAATCAGCCCCAGCATTTT
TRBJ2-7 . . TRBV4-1 CASSHQDSYEQYF TGCGCCAGCAGCCATCAGGACAGCTACGAGCAGTACTTC
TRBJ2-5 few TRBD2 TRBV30 CAWSGDYVQETQYF TGTGCCTGGAGCGGGGACTACGTACAAGAGACCCAGTACTTC
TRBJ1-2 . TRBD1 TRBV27 CASSSMGTDLYGYTF TGTGCCAGCAGTTCGATGGGGACAGACCTCTATGGCTACACCTTC
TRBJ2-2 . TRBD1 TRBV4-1 CASTLDRAAGELFF TGCGCCAGCACCCTCGACAGGGCGGCCGGGGAGCTGTTTTTT
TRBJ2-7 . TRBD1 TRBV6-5 CASRDPGTGSYEQYF TGTGCCAGCAGGGATCCCGGGACAGGGTCCTACGAGCAGTACTTC
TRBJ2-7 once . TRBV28 CASSVQFYEQYF TGTGCCAGCAGTGTCCAGTTCTACGAGCAGTACTTC
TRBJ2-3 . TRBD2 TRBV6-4 CASSDETSGTDTQYF TGTGCCAGCAGTGACGAGACTAGCGGCACAGATACGCAGTATTTT
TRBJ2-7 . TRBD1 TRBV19 CATRGTAYEQYF TGTGCCACAAGGGGGACAGCCTACGAGCAGTACTTC
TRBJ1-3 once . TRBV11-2 CASSLDLGVNTIYF TGTGCCAGCAGCTTAGATTTAGGGGTAAACACCATATATTTT
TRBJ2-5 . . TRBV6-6 CASTYGRTQYF TGTGCCAGCACCTATGGGCGGACCCAGTACTTC
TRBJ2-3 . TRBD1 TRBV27 CASSLGQGATDTQYF TGTGCCAGCAGTTTGGGACAGGGGGCCACAGATACGCAGTATTTT
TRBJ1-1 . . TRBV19 CASSNLGVENTEAFF TGTGCCAGTAGTAACCTAGGAGTGGAGAACACTGAAGCTTTCTTT
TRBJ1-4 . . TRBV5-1 CASTRRPIDSLVGEKLFF TGCGCCAGCACGAGACGCCCAATCGACAGCCTAGTGGGAGAAAAACTGTTTTTT
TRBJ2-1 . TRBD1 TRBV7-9 CASSPRQGFLDNEQFF TGTGCCAGCAGCCCCCGACAGGGGTTCTTGGACAATGAGCAGTTCTTC
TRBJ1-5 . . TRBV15 CATSRVSRGNQPQHF TGTGCCACCAGCAGAGTTTCGAGAGGCAATCAGCCCCAGCATTTT
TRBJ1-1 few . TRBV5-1 CASSQTGNTEAFF TGCGCCAGCAGCCAAACAGGGAACACTGAAGCTTTCTTT
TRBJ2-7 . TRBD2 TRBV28 CASSPSGRKGEQYF TGTGCCAGCAGCCCTAGCGGGAGAAAGGGGGAGCAGTACTTC
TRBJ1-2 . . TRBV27 CASSRSEGSDGYTF TGTGCCAGCAGCCGCAGTGAGGGTTCCGATGGCTACACCTTC
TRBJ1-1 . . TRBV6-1 CASRWDMNTEAFF TGTGCCAGCAGGTGGGACATGAACACTGAAGCTTTCTTT
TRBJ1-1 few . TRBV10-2 CASRQAPNTEAFF TGCGCCAGCAGACAGGCCCCGAACACTGAAGCTTTCTTT
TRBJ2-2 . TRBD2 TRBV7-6 CASSFSGSGTGELFF TGTGCCAGCAGCTTTAGCGGGAGCGGTACCGGGGAGCTGTTTTTT
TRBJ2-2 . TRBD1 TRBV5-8 CASSLGTGATGELFF TGTGCCAGCAGCTTGGGGACAGGGGCCACCGGGGAGCTGTTTTTT
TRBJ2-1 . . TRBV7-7 CASSLDSISYNEQFF TGTGCCAGCAGCTTAGATAGTATCTCCTACAATGAGCAGTTCTTC
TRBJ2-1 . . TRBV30 CAWSGHSSSYNEQFF TGTGCCTGGAGTGGCCACAGCAGCTCCTACAATGAGCAGTTCTTC
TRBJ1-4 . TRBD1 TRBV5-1 CASSTGGGEKLFF TGCGCCAGCAGCACAGGGGGCGGGGAAAAACTGTTTTTT
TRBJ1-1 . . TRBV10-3 CAISEQGVNTEAFF TGTGCCATCAGTGAGCAGGGTGTAAACACTGAAGCTTTCTTT
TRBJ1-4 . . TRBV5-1 CASSLEGAAGDEKLFF TGCGCCAGCAGCTTGGAAGGAGCCGCGGGCGATGAAAAACTGTTTTTT